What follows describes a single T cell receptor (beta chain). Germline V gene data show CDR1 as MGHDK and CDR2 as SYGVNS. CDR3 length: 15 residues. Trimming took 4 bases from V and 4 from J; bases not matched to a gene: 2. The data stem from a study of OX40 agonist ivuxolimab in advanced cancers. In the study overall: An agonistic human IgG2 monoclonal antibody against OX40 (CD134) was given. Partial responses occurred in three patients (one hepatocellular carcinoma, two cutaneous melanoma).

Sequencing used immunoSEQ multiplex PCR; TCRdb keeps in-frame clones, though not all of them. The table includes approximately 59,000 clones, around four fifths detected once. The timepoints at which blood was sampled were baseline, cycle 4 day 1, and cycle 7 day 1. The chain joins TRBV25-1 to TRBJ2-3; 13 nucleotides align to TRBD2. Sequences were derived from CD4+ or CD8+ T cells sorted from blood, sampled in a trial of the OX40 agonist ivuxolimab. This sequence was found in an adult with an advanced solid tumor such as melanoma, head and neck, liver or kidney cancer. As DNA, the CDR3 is TGTGCCAGCAGTGCGGGACTAGCGGGATCAGATACGCAGTATTTT. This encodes CASSAGLAGSDTQYF.